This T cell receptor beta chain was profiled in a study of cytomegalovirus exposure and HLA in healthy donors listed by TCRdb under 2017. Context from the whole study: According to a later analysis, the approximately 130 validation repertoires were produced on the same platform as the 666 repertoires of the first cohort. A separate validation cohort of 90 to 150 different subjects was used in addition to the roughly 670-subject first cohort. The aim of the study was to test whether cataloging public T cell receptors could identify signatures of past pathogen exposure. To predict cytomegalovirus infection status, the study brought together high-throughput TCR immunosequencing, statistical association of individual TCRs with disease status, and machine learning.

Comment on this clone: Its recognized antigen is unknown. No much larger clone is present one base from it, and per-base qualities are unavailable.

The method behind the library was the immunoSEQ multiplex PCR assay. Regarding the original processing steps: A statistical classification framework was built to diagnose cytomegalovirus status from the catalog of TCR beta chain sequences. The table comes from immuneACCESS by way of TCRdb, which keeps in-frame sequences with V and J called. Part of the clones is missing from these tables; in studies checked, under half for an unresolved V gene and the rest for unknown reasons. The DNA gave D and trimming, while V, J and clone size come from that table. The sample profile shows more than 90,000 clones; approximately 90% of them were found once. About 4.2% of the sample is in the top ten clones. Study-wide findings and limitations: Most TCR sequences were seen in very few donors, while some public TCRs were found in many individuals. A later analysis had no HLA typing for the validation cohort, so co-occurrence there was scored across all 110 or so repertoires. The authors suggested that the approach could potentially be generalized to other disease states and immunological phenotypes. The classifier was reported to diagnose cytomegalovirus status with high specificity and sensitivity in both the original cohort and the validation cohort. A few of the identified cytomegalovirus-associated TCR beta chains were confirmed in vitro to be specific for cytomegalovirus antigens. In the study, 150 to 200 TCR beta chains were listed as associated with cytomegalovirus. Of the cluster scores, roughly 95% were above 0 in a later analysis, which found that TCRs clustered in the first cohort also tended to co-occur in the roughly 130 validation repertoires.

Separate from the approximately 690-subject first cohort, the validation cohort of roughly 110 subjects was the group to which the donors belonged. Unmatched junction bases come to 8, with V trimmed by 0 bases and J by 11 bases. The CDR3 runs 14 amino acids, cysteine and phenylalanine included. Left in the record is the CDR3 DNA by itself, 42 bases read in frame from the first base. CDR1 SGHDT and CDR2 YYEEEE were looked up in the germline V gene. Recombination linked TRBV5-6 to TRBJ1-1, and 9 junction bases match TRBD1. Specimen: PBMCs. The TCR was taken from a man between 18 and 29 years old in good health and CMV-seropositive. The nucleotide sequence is TGTGCCAGCAGCTTGGGGACAGGGGCCGCGAGCGCTTTCTTT. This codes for CASSLGTGAASAFF.